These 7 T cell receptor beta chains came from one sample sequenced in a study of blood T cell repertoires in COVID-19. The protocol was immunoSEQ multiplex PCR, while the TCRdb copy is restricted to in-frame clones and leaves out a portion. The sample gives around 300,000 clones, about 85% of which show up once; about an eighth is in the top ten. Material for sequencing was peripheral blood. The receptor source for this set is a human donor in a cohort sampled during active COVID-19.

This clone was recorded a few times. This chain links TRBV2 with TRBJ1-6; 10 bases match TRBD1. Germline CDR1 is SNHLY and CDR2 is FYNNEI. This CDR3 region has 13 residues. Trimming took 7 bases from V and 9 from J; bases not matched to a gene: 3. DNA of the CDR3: TGTGCCAGCACGACAGGGGGCGGTTCACCCCTCCACTTT. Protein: CASTTGGGSPLHF.

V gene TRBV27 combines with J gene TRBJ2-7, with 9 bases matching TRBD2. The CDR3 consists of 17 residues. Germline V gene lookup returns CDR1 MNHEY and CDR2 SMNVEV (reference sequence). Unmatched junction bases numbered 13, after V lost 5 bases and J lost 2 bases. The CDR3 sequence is CASSKVVGLAGTYEQYF. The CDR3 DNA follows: TGTGCCAGCAGTAAGGTAGTAGGTCTAGCGGGAACCTACGAGCAGTACTTC.

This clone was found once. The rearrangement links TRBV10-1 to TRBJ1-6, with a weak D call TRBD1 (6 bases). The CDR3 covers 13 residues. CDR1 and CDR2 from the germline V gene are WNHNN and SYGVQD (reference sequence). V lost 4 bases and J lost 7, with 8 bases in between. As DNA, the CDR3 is TGCGCCAGCAGTGCCCAGGGGAATTCACCCCTCCACTTT. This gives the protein CASSAQGNSPLHF.

The CDR3 DNA reads as TGCGCCGGAAGGAACAGGAGCGCCGAGCAGTACTTC. It specifies CAGRNRSAEQYF. J is TRBJ2-7 and V is TRBV5-1, with a weak D call TRBD1 (5 bases). With 10 bases removed from V and 6 bases from J, the gap between germline ends came to 17 bases. The CDR3 is 12 amino acids. The germline gives CDR1 SGHRS, CDR2 YFSETQ. The full variable domain, its missing parts supplied by reference TRBV5-1 and TRBJ2-7, is KAGVTQTPRYLIKTRGQQVTLSCSPISGHRSVSWYQQTPGQGLQFLFEYFSETQRNKGNFPGRFSGRQFSNSRSEMNVSTLELGDSALYLCAGRNRSAEQYFGPGTRLTVT.

This CDR3 reads CASSYRANYGYTF. The CDR3 DNA sequence: TGTGCCAGCAGTTACAGAGCTAACTATGGCTACACCTTC. The rearrangement links TRBV6-2 or TRBV6-3 to TRBJ1-2; D remains ambiguous. This CDR3 comprises 13 residues. Germline assignment: CDR1 MNHEY and CDR2 SVGEGT. V was clipped by 2 bases and J by 0 bases, with 4 bases between them.

The CDR3 protein is CASSSGTGAGANVLTF. CDR3 DNA sequence: TGTGCCAGCAGCTCCGGAACAGGGGCCGGGGCCAACGTCCTGACTTTC. The genes are TRBV7-8 and TRBJ2-6; TRBD1 matches at 7 bases. CDR3 size: 16 residues. V shed 4 bases, J shed 4 bases, and the junction held 7 bases outside the gene matches. Germline CDR1 SGHVS, CDR2 FQNEAQ.

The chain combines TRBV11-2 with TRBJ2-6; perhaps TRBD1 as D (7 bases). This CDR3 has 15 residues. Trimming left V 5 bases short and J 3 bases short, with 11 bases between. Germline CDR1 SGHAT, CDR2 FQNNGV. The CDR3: CASSRQGGGANVLTF. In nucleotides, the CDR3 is TGTGCCAGCAGCCGACAGGGAGGTGGGGCCAACGTCCTGACTTTC.